The 15 T cell receptor beta chains presented below share a single source sample, sequenced in a study of vaccination and CD4 T cells after COVID-19. Sample treatment: roughly nine-day PBMC culture with coronavirus spike peptide pools or control peptides (ViraFEST assay). The Oncomine TCR Beta short-read assay sequenced DNA from cultured CD4+ T cells. TCRdb itself ran the PCR reads through MiXCR, one entry per CDR3 protein. The data contain 11,000 to 15,000 distinct CDR3 sequences, around 58% of them singletons. Their cognate antigens are unknown. The sample was CD4+ T cells from blood, cultured in vitro. Receptors were obtained from a human donor who had recovered from COVID-19.

The chain employs TRBV6-1 and TRBJ1-6; TRBD1 matches 7 bases. J was trimmed by 7 bases and V by 6 bases; bases with no gene match: 6. The germline CDR1 and CDR2 sequences are MNHNS and SASEGT. The CDR3 is 14 residues long. Written as DNA, the CDR3 is TGTGCCAGCAGGGGGACAGATTGGAATTCACCCCTCCACTTT. It encodes CASRGTDWNSPLHF.

This clonotype has just a few counts. The genes are TRBV7-8 and TRBJ1-5, with D maybe TRBD1 (5 bases). Between the trimmed V and J ends, which lost 4 bases and 7 bases, there was a span of 14 bases. Germline loops: CDR1 SGHVS, CDR2 FQNEAQ. The CDR3 runs to 14 residues. The CDR3 here is CASSSVRAAQPQHF. CDR3 nucleotides: TGTGCCAGCAGCTCCGTCAGGGCGGCACAGCCCCAGCATTTT.

This rearrangement joins TRBV6-5 to TRBJ1-1; D might be TRBD1 (6 bases). This CDR3 region has 13 residues. CDR1 is MNHEY, CDR2 SVGAGI, per germline. The V and J ends lost 4 bases and 8 bases respectively, with 14 bases between them. The CDR3 sequence: CASSSDRPREAFF. CDR3 DNA sequence: TGTGCCAGCAGTTCCGACAGGCCGAGGGAAGCTTTCTTT.

The gene calls are TRBV2 and TRBJ2-1; no clear D gene. V shed 4 bases and J shed 2 bases, with 3 bases lying between them. This CDR3 is 12 amino acids long. Germline lookup yields CDR1 SNHLY and CDR2 FYNNEI. The CDR3 region has the DNA TGTGCCAGCAGTGGGGCCTACAATGAGCAGTTCTTC. Translation gives CASSGAYNEQFF.

This clonotype is medium-sized. The V gene is TRBV18, the J gene TRBJ1-5; the D gene is possibly TRBD1 (6 bases). The germline V gene has CDR1 KGHSH and CDR2 LQKENI. This CDR3 is built from 15 residues. Between the trimmed V and J ends, which lost 1 base and 1 base, there was a span of 8 bases. CDR3 DNA: TGTGCCAGCTCACCACAGGGGGACAGCAATCAGCCCCAGCATTTT. It is translated as CASSPQGDSNQPQHF.

The chain employs TRBV4-1 and TRBJ2-7; 9 bases agree with TRBD2. The length of the CDR3 is 15 residues. In germline, CDR1 is MGHRA, CDR2 YSYEKL. Germline trimming cut 1 base from V and 2 bases from J; bases unmatched to any gene: 3. CDR3 amino acids: CASSQGLAGTYEQYF. The CDR3 nucleotides read TGCGCCAGCAGCCAAGGGCTAGCGGGAACCTACGAGCAGTACTTC.

This sequence joins TRBV20-1 and TRBJ2-3, with 10 bases lining up with TRBD2. The CDR3 totals 14 residues. Germline values: CDR1 DFQATT, CDR2 SNEGSKA (reference sequence). V was pared by 6 bases and J by 1 base, with 4 bases of the junction left unmatched. CDR3 nucleotides: TGCAGTGCGAGGGGGACTAGCGGCACAGATACGCAGTATTTT. Its translation is CSARGTSGTDTQYF.

This chain joins TRBV2 and TRBJ2-5; unclear D gene. The CDR3 spans 15 residues. Per germline, CDR1 SNHLY and CDR2 FYNNEI. Trimming removed 3 bases at V and 5 bases at J, with 16 bases between. In DNA form, the CDR3 reads TGTGCCAGCAGTGAGGAGTCAGCCTACCGGGAGACCCAGTACTTC. Translated, it gives CASSEESAYRETQYF.

The rearrangement joins TRBV20-1 to TRBJ2-7; TRBD1 matches at 8 bases. The V gene end was trimmed by 0 bases and the J gene end by 1 base; junction bases not matched to a gene: 5. The length of the CDR3 is 15 residues. From germline, CDR1 is DFQATT and CDR2 SNEGSKA (reference sequence). The CDR3 DNA reads TGCAGTGCTAGAGATGGGACAGGTTATTCCTACGAGCAGTACTTC. As protein: CSARDGTGYSYEQYF.

The genes are TRBV6-2 or TRBV6-3 and TRBJ1-5, with D unresolved. The germline gives CDR1 MNHEY, CDR2 SVGEGT. The CDR3 extends over 15 amino acids. Trimming cost V 7 bases and J 0 bases, with 13 bases left between them. The CDR3 reads CASTISPVSNQPQHF. The CDR3 nucleotides read TGTGCCAGCACCATATCCCCGGTTAGCAATCAGCCCCAGCATTTT.

This clonotype was seen only a few times. Here the CDR3 DNA reads TGTGCCAGCAGCCGCTCGGGGGATCAGCCCCAGCATTTT. It is translated as CASSRSGDQPQHF. This chain connects TRBV6-2 or TRBV6-3 to TRBJ1-5; D is possibly TRBD1 (5 bases). The CDR3 runs to 13 residues. CDR1 MNHEY and CDR2 SVGEGT come from the germline V gene. V lost 6 bases and J lost 5, with 11 bases in between.

The rearrangement uses TRBV4-1 and TRBJ2-7; 9 positions agree with TRBD2. Germline V gives CDR1 MGHRA, CDR2 YSYEKL. This CDR3 comprises 16 residues. The junction had 6 bases not matched to a gene; V was cut back by 1 base and J by 2 bases. In DNA form, the CDR3 reads TGCGCCAGCAGCCAAGGAGCTAGCGGGGCTACCTACGAGCAGTACTTC. Translation gives CASSQGASGATYEQYF.

The chain joins TRBV20-1 to TRBJ2-5; D gene unclear. Per the germline V gene, CDR1 is DFQATT and CDR2 is SNEGSKA (reference sequence). CDR3 size: 14 residues. V was pared by 1 base and J by 1 base, with 10 bases between. CDR3: CSARGGYPQETQYF. The CDR3 region has the DNA TGCAGTGCTAGAGGAGGCTACCCCCAAGAGACCCAGTACTTC.

The chain uses TRBV27 and TRBJ2-1; 10 bases align to TRBD2. Germline trimming cut 7 bases from V and 8 bases from J; bases unmatched to any gene: 14. Germline V CDR1 and CDR2: MNHEY, SMNVEV (reference sequence). This CDR3 contains 16 residues. The CDR3 reads CASTSSSGSWFYEQFF. Here the CDR3 DNA reads TGTGCCAGCACCTCTTCTAGCGGGAGCTGGTTCTATGAGCAGTTCTTC.

The chain carries TRBV12-3 or TRBV12-4 and TRBJ2-2; D unclear. The V end was cut by 3 bases, the J end by 6 bases, with 5 bases between. The CDR3 length is 12 residues. CDR3 sequence (DNA): TGTGCCAGCAGTTTGTCCCCCGGGGAGCTGTTTTTT. It encodes CASSLSPGELFF.